The 19 T cell receptor beta chains presented below share a single source sample, sequenced in a study of T cell responses to AZD1222 COVID-19 vaccine. Method: immunoSEQ multiplex PCR; TCRdb's copy keeps in-frame clones and lacks some. This table holds approximately 120,000 clones, approximately 90% found once. The specimen comprised peripheral blood, sampled on day 0 of MenACWY control vaccination. The origin of the receptors is an adult in good health.

CDR3 loop: CASSLSDYGYTF. The CDR3 coding sequence is TGTGCCAGCAGTTTATCAGACTATGGCTACACCTTC. The chain links TRBV12-3 or TRBV12-4 to TRBJ1-2; no firm D call. The CDR3 covers 12 residues. Trimming cost V 2 bases and J 3 bases, with 4 bases left between them.

This chain links TRBV12-3 or TRBV12-4 with TRBJ2-1; D might be TRBD2 (6 bases). The CDR3 spans 11 residues. V lost 11 bases to trimming and J lost 8 bases, with 13 bases between them. CDR3 nucleotides: TGTGCCTGGGGGAGGCGGGATGAGCAGTTCTTC. It codes for CAWGRRDEQFF.

J is TRBJ2-2 and V is TRBV5-4, with D perhaps matching TRBD2 (6 bases). The ends were cut back, 0 bases at V and 9 bases at J, with 12 bases in the middle. Germline CDR1 and CDR2: SGHNT and YYREEE (reference sequence). The CDR3 has 14 amino acids. CDR3 residues: CASSLVGGDRELFF. The CDR3 DNA reads as TGTGCCAGCAGCTTGGTCGGGGGTGACCGGGAGCTGTTTTTT. The whole variable domain, remainder taken from reference TRBV5-4 and TRBJ2-2, is ETGVTQSPTHLIKTRGQQVTLRCSSQSGHNTVSWYQQALGQGPQFIFQYYREEENGRGNFPPRFSGLQFPNYSSELNVNALELDDSALYLCASSLVGGDRELFFGEGSRLTVL.

J is TRBJ2-1 and V is TRBV27; TRBD2 might be the D (5 bases). The CDR3 runs to 14 residues. V gave up 7 bases and J gave up 5 bases, with 15 bases separating them. CDR1 is MNHEY, CDR2 SMNVEV, per germline (reference sequence). CDR3 amino acids: CASISGFNHNEQFF. DNA of the CDR3: TGTGCCAGCATCAGCGGATTCAACCACAATGAGCAGTTCTTC.

The count of this clone is one. The chain joins TRBV30 to TRBJ2-7; 8 nucleotides agree with TRBD1. Germline V CDR1 and CDR2: GTSNPN, SVGIG (reference sequence). Trimming cost V 0 bases and J 6 bases; bases outside gene matches: 7. The CDR3 has 14 amino acids. DNA of the CDR3: TGTGCCTGGAGTGTACTTCCAGGGGGCTCCGAGCAGTACTTC. Encoded protein: CAWSVLPGGSEQYF.

This chain links TRBV5-1 with TRBJ1-4, with a tentative D call TRBD1 (6 bases). CDR3 length equals 16 residues. V was clipped by 4 bases and J by 3 bases, with 16 bases between them. Germline CDR1 is SGHRS and CDR2 is YFSETQ. CDR3 coding DNA: TGCGCCAGCAGCCAAACAGGGAGGACATCTAATGAAAAACTGTTTTTT. Its translation is CASSQTGRTSNEKLFF.

The rearrangement joins TRBV5-4 to TRBJ2-7; TRBD2 agrees at 10 bases. The CDR3 runs to 17 residues. Germline loops: CDR1 SGHNT, CDR2 YYREEE (reference sequence). The junction had 8 bases not matched to a gene; V was cut back by 0 bases and J by 2 bases. DNA of the CDR3: TGTGCCAGCAGCTTGGGTCCTAGCGGGAGTGCTACCTACGAGCAGTACTTC. This translates into CASSLGPSGSATYEQYF. Looking up the rest from reference TRBV5-4 and TRBJ2-7 gives the full variable domain: ETGVTQSPTHLIKTRGQQVTLRCSSQSGHNTVSWYQQALGQGPQFIFQYYREEENGRGNFPPRFSGLQFPNYSSELNVNALELDDSALYLCASSLGPSGSATYEQYFGPGTRLTVT.

J is TRBJ1-6 and V is TRBV4-2; 7 bases agree with TRBD1. Germline V gene data show CDR1 as LGHNA and CDR2 as YNFKEQ. This CDR3 spans 16 amino acids. With 1 base clipped from V and 4 bases from J, the junction kept 4 bases outside the gene matches. The CDR3 region has the DNA TGTGCCAGCAGCCAAGGACAGGGCGAGTATAATTCACCCCTCCACTTT. It encodes CASSQGQGEYNSPLHF.

V gene TRBV4-2 combines with J gene TRBJ2-1, with D perhaps assigned TRBD1 or TRBD2 (5 bases each). V gave up 2 bases and J gave up 2 bases, with 13 bases separating them. Germline CDR1 LGHNA, CDR2 YNFKEQ. The CDR3 has 16 residues. As DNA, the CDR3 is TGTGCCAGCAGCCAATCCCGGGACCAGGCCTACAATGAGCAGTTCTTC. Translating gives CASSQSRDQAYNEQFF.

V is TRBV5-6 and J is TRBJ2-3; TRBD2 matches at 13 bases. The germline CDR1 and CDR2 sequences are SGHDT and YYEEEE. Trimming at V came to 4 bases and at J to 3 bases, leaving 8 bases not matched to a gene. The CDR3 spans 17 residues. The CDR3 DNA follows: TGTGCCAGCAGCCCAGGACTAGCGGGAGCGGGGACAGATACGCAGTATTTT. Its translation is CASSPGLAGAGTDTQYF.

This rearrangement joins TRBV5-1 to TRBJ2-3, with 9 nucleotides matching TRBD2. V shed 1 base, J shed 4 bases, and the junction held 4 bases outside the gene matches. CDR1 and CDR2 (germline): SGHRS, YFSETQ. The CDR3 loop spans 15 amino acids. The CDR3 region is CASSLRAGGPDTQYF. The CDR3, as DNA: TGCGCCAGCAGCTTGAGAGCGGGAGGACCAGATACGCAGTATTTT.

This rearrangement joins TRBV27 to TRBJ1-5; no reliable D call. The germline V gene has CDR1 MNHEY and CDR2 SMNVEV (reference sequence). The CDR3 is 14 amino acids. V lost 0 bases, J lost 5 bases, and 8 bases lay in between. The CDR3 DNA is TGTGCCAGCAGTTTATCGAGTGGGGATCAGCCCCAGCATTTT. Residues: CASSLSSGDQPQHF.

This chain's CDR3 is CASSNRATDGYTF. The CDR3 DNA is TGTGCCAGCAGTAACAGGGCCACAGATGGCTACACCTTC. The gene calls are TRBV6-2 or TRBV6-3 and TRBJ1-2; D possibly corresponds to TRBD1 (6 bases). The CDR3 spans 13 residues. V was cut by 5 bases and J by 6 bases, with 13 bases left in between. Per the germline V gene, CDR1 is MNHEY and CDR2 is SVGEGT.

This clone was counted a single time. This rearrangement joins TRBV7-8 to TRBJ2-5; TRBD1 or TRBD2 may be the D gene (6 bases each). The V end was cut by 5 bases, the J end by 5 bases, with 18 bases between. CDR1 is SGHVS and CDR2 is FQNEAQ in the germline V gene. The CDR3 sequence is 15 residues long. The CDR3 nucleotides are TGTGCCAGCAGCCTCGGGGGCTCAAAGTGGGAGACCCAGTACTTC. Protein sequence: CASSLGGSKWETQYF.

The table lists this clone with a count of one. The chain joins TRBV9 to TRBJ2-2, with D uncertain. The length of the CDR3 is 15 residues. Trimming cost V 3 bases and J 1 base, with 10 bases left between them. The germline V gene encodes CDR1 SGDLS and CDR2 YYNGEE. The CDR3 region has the DNA TGTGCCAGCAGCGCCGTACACATGAACACCGGGGAGCTGTTTTTT. Translating gives CASSAVHMNTGELFF. Full variable domain (outside the CDR3, taken from reference TRBV9 and TRBJ2-2): DSGVTQTPKHLITATGQRVTLRCSPRSGDLSVYWYQQSLDQGLQFLIQYYNGEERAKGNILERFSAQQFPDLHSELNLSSLELGDSALYFCASSAVHMNTGELFFGEGSRLTVL.

The chain joins TRBV18 to TRBJ1-2, with 7 positions matching TRBD1. The CDR3 runs to 14 residues. Germline trimming cut 4 bases from V and 4 bases from J; bases unmatched to any gene: 6. Germline assignment: CDR1 KGHSH and CDR2 LQKENI. In DNA, the CDR3 is TGTGCCAGCTCACTGACGGGACAGCTCTATGGCTACACCTTC. Amino acids: CASSLTGQLYGYTF.

This clone was found once. The V and J genes are TRBV10-3 and TRBJ1-4, with 10 nucleotides matching TRBD1. The V and J ends lost 2 bases and 8 bases, in that order; junction bases with no gene match: 2. The CDR3 is 14 amino acids. Germline assignment: CDR1 ENHRY and CDR2 SYGVKD. The CDR3 DNA is TGTGCCATCAGTGAGGGGACAGGGGCAGAAAAACTGTTTTTT. It is translated as CAISEGTGAEKLFF.

The V gene is TRBV30, the J gene TRBJ1-1; D gene uncertain. Trimming took 1 base from V and 7 from J, leaving 16 bases between them. Germline loops: CDR1 GTSNPN, CDR2 SVGIG (reference sequence). This CDR3 has 14 residues. The CDR3 here is CAWSAGPTFNEAFF. The CDR3 DNA reads as TGTGCCTGGAGTGCGGGCCCCACTTTTAATGAAGCTTTCTTT.

The chain combines TRBV6-1 with TRBJ1-2; a possible D gene is TRBD1 (5 bases). V was pared by 3 bases and J by 8 bases, with 10 bases between. The CDR3 extends over 12 amino acids. Germline values: CDR1 MNHNS, CDR2 SASEGT. The CDR3, as DNA: TGTGCCAGCAGTGACAGGGTCCCAGGCTACACCTTC. This gives the protein CASSDRVPGYTF.